This T cell receptor (beta chain) was obtained from a study of T cells in Graves' hyperthyroidism and ophthalmopathy (dated by TCRdb to the late 2010s). About the full investigation: Peripheral blood was sampled at the time of initial diagnosis, prior to any treatment. After blood sampling, hyperthyroidism patients were treated with methimazole at a starting dose of 30 mg daily, and ophthalmopathy patients were treated with high-dose intravenous methylprednisolone. The paper describes TCR Vbeta CDR3 sequencing of 140 or so peripheral blood samples, made up of 43 ophthalmopathy patients, 70 to 75 hyperthyroidism patients and approximately 17 progressor patients. The study also compared thyroid tissue and blood T-cell repertoires from a handful of Graves' hyperthyroidism patients. A discovery cohort of about 100 patients, about 40 with Graves' ophthalmopathy and 55 to 65 with stable Graves' hyperthyroidism, was used to find distinguishing TCR V-J signatures. Prospective prediction of ophthalmopathy was tested in an independent validation cohort of some 19 hyperthyroidism patients and some 17 patients who later progressed to ophthalmopathy. The roughly 99 discovery patients were divided at random into training and test sets in a 7:3 ratio. Beyond this particular receptor, the publication reports: Most expanded thyroid clonotypes (frequency above 0.001) were also found in blood, which suggests that blood repertoires may mirror thyroid immune responses. During validation, the model predicted progression to ophthalmopathy a median of about 5.9 months ahead of onset, with around 71% sensitivity and 72.22% specificity. Sample size was not statistically predetermined, and blinding of investigators to group allocation was not performed. In cross-validation, a model built on a 13 V-J signature told ophthalmopathy apart from stable hyperthyroidism with roughly 87% sensitivity and about 81% specificity, and in testing the same model reached 80%/75%.

Moderately to severely active disease, a Clinical Activity Score of at least 3, a NOSPECS grade of at least 4, and a duration under 3 months were present in ophthalmopathy patients. Exclusion was applied to patients with uncontrolled infections, other autoimmune diseases, pregnancy or lactation. Clinical symptoms, serum thyroxine and TRAb, thyroid ultrasound, and orbital computed tomography formed the basis for the diagnoses. Ficoll-Paque density gradient centrifugation was used to isolate PBMCs from around 10 ml of fresh peripheral blood. Total RNA was extracted with Trizol reagent, and quality was checked on an Agilent 2100 Bioanalyzer. Many counts were recorded for this clonotype. Its antigen is currently not known. No base-level quality is on record; no much larger clone is a single base apart. The CDR3 has 16 amino acids, counting the end cysteine and phenylalanine. Here the CDR3 DNA is all that survives: 48 bases in frame from base 1. The germline V gene provides CDR1 MNHEY and CDR2 SVGAGI. V loses 0 bases, J loses 0 bases, and the germline ends lie 8 bases apart.

The TCR beta CDR3 regions were amplified from RNA transcripts. The first round of RT-PCR for the TCR CDR3 was performed with the HTBI primer set and the Qiagen OneStep RT-PCR kit. Libraries were constructed in a second round of multiplex PCR, after which size selection and purification were performed. The libraries were sequenced on an Illumina HiSeq2000 using paired-end 100 bp reads. The original methods were these. Raw data were processed with SOAPnuke, discarding reads with adapters, uncalled bases, mean Phred below 15, or no exact constant-primer or identifier match. High-quality paired reads were merged using COPE v1.2.5, and each unique nucleotide sequence was defined as a clonotype. MiTCR v1.1 was used to align clonotypes to the IMGT TRBV, TRBD and TRBJ reference segments. The analysis was restricted to V-J combinations with a frequency above 0.0001, which together covered 99.2% of the repertoires. The TCS score was defined as F50 (clonal expansion) divided by E x V (chaos), with BLOSUM62-based TCRdist calculated between CDR3 peptides within each V-J. Welch's t-statistics and random forest reduced roughly 530 V-J features to 13, which were used in a naive Bayes classifier (R e1071). The raw public reads went through TCRdb reprocessing: fastp at Q25, MiXCR clone calling, in-frame beta chains kept. Rows with a matching CDR3 protein are joined into one entry that keeps the most common DNA and genes. The V and J calls shown here were made by TCRdb, not taken from the authors' results. The sample yields approximately 600,000 distinct CDR3 sequences; more than 13% were counted once. The leading ten clones occupy 7% to 9% of the sample.

The chain was built from TRBV6-5 and TRBJ2-2; no D gene is confidently identified. This clonotype was sampled from a woman aged 18-35 years with Graves' ophthalmopathy. The specimen sequenced was blood. In nucleotides, the sequence is TGTGCCAGCAGTTACTCGGCGGTCGCGAACACCGGGGAGCTGTTTTTT. Its product reads: CASSYSAVANTGELFF.